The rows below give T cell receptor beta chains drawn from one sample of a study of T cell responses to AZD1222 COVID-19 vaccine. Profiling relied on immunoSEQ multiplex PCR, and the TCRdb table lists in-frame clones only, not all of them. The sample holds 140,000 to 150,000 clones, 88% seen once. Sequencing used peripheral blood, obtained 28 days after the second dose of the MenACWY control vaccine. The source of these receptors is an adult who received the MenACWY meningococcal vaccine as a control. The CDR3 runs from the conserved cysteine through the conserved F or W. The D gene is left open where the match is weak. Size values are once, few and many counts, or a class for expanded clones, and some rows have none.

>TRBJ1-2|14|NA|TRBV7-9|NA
TGTGCCAGCAGCTTAGAGGGGGGCGACTATGGCTACACCTTC
CASSLEGGDYGYTF
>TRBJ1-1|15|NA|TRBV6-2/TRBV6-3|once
TGTGCCAGCAGTTACTCGCGGGGCGGGAACACTGAAGCTTTCTTT
CASSYSRGGNTEAFF
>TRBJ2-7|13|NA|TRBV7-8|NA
TGTGCCAGCAGCTTATGGGAAACCTACGAGCAGTACTTC
CASSLWETYEQYF
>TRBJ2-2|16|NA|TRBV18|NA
TGTGCCAGCTCACCCAGGACAGTTCCGAACACCGGGGAGCTGTTTTTT
CASSPRTVPNTGELFF
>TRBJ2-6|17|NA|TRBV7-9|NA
TGTGCCAGCACCACTAGAGGTGGGGAGCGTGGGGCCAACGTCCTGACTTTC
CASTTRGGERGANVLTF
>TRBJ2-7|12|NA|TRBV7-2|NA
TGTGCCAGCAGCTTAGTGGGCCGTGAGCAGTACTTC
CASSLVGREQYF
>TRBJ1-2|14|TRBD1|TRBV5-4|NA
TGTGCCAGCAGCTCTGGACAGGGGCCTCGCAGCTACACCTTC
CASSSGQGPRSYTF
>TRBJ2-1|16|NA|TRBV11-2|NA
TGTGCCAGCAGCCAGGGTGGGGCCGGGGCTTACAATGAGCAGTTCTTC
CASSQGGAGAYNEQFF
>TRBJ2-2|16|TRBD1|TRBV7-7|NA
TGTGCTAGCAGCCAGGCGCAGGGGGCCCACACCGGGGAGCTGTTTTTT
CASSQAQGAHTGELFF
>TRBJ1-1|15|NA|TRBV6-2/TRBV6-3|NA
TGTGCCAGCAGTTACTCGGGTGGGAGATCCACTGAAGCTTTCTTT
CASSYSGGRSTEAFF
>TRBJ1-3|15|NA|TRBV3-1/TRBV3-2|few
TGTGCCAGCAGCCAAGACAGGAGCCCTGGAAACACCATATATTTT
CASSQDRSPGNTIYF
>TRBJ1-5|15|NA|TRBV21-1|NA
TGTGCCCTCAGGGGGCAGGGGATTGGCAATCAGCCCCAGCATTTT
CALRGQGIGNQPQHF
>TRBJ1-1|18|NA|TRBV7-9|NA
TGTGCCAGCAGCCCTAATCTGGGACTGCCCGTAGCGGGCACTGAAGCTTTCTTT
CASSPNLGLPVAGTEAFF
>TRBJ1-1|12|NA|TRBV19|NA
TGTGCCAGTAGTATAGTCGGACGCATGGCTTTCTTT
CASSIVGRMAFF
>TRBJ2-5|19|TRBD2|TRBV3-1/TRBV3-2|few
TGTGCCAGCAGCCAAGATAGACAGCCGGGGAGGGTACGGCAAGAGACCCAGTACTTC
CASSQDRQPGRVRQETQYF
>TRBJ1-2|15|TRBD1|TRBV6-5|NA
TGTGCCAGCAGCGATACAGGGGTTCGAGACTATGGCTACACCTTC
CASSDTGVRDYGYTF
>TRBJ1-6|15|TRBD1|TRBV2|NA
TGTGCCAGCAGTCAAGGACAGGTGTATAATTCACCCCTCCACTTT
CASSQGQVYNSPLHF
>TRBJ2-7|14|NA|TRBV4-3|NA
TGCGCCAGCAGCCACGGGGCACAGGGCTACGAGCAGTACTTC
CASSHGAQGYEQYF
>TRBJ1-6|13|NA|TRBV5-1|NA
TGCGCCAGCAGCTTGTTCTCTGGCTCACCCCTCCACTTT
CASSLFSGSPLHF
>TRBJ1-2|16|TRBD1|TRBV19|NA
TGTGCCAGTAGTATGGACAGGGGGCCCTCTAACTATGGCTACACCTTC
CASSMDRGPSNYGYTF
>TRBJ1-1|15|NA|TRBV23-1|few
TGCGCCAGCAGTCAACTCGTGATGGGGAACACTGAAGCTTTCTTT
CASSQLVMGNTEAFF
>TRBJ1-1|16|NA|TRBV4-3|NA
TGCGCCAGCAGCTTAAGACCAGGCCTGGGGAACACTGAAGCTTTCTTT
CASSLRPGLGNTEAFF
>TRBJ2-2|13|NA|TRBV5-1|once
TGCGCCAGCAGCTTGGCCGGGACCGGGGAGCTGTTTTTT
CASSLAGTGELFF
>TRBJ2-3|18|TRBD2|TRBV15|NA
TGTGCCACCAGCAGAGATGGGACTAGCGGGGCGTTCACAGATACGCAGTATTTT
CATSRDGTSGAFTDTQYF
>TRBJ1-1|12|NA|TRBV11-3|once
TGTGCCAGCAGCTCTCAGGGGACTGAAGCTTTCTTT
CASSSQGTEAFF
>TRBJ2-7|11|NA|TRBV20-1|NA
TGCAGTGGACAGCGGAACTACGAGCAGTACTTC
CSGQRNYEQYF
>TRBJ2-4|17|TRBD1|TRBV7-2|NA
TGTGCCAGCAGTTTAGGACGAGGGGGCTTGACCAAAAACATTCAGTACTTC
CASSLGRGGLTKNIQYF
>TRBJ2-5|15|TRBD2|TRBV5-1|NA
TGCGCCAGCAGCTTCGGGACTAGCGGACAAGAGACCCAGTACTTC
CASSFGTSGQETQYF
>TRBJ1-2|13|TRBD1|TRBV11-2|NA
TGTGCCAGCTGGCCGGGACAGGGTTATGGCTACACCTTC
CASWPGQGYGYTF
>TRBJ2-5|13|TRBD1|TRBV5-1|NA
TGCGCCAGCAGCTTACAGGGGCGGGAGACCCAGTACTTC
CASSLQGRETQYF
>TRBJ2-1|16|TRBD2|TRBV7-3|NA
TGTGCCAGCAGCTTAATGGCTAGCGGGAGTGGGAATGAGCAGTTCTTC
CASSLMASGSGNEQFF
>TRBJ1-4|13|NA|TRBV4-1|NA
TGCGCCAGCAGCCAAGATCCCAACGAAAAACTGTTTTTT
CASSQDPNEKLFF
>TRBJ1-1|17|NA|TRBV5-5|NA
TGTGCCAGCAGCTTACTTCTCAGGGTTCGCAGGGACACTGAAGCTTTCTTT
CASSLLLRVRRDTEAFF
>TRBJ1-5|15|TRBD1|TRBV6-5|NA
TGTGCCAGCAGCGACCCGACAGGGCCTTATCAGCCCCAGCATTTT
CASSDPTGPYQPQHF
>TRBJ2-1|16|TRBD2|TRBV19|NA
TGTGCCAGTAGCCTTCCACCGCGGGGGGGCCAAAATGAGCAGTTCTTC
CASSLPPRGGQNEQFF
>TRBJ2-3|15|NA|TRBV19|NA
TGTGCCAGTAGCCCGGGGGATGGGGGGACAGATACGCAGTATTTT
CASSPGDGGTDTQYF
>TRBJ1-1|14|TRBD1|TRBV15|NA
TGTGCCACCAGCAGGGGAGGGGGCGGCACTGAAGCTTTCTTT
CATSRGGGGTEAFF
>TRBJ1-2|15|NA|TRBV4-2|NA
TGTGCCAGCAGCCAAGATTTAACCAGGGCCTATGGCTACACCTTC
CASSQDLTRAYGYTF
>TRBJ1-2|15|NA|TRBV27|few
TGTGCCAGCAGTTTAGCGCGGGGGCCTCAGTATGGCTACACCTTC
CASSLARGPQYGYTF